This entry lists 20 T cell receptor beta chains sequenced from one sample in a study of blood T cells in healthy people across ages. Primed by a sample-barcoded 5' primer and a J-beta primer mix, a second PCR proceeded for about 6 to 11 cycles. One entry per CDR3 protein results from TCRdb running MiXCR on the 5' RACE reads. The data show about 650,000 distinct CDR3 sequences, approximately 31% seen once. Sequencing was carried out using blood. These receptors were obtained from a woman older than 75 in good health.

This clonotype has a handful of counts. J is TRBJ1-4 and V is TRBV15, with 8 bases identical to TRBD1. Germline trimming cut 2 bases from V and 8 bases from J; bases unmatched to any gene: 7. The CDR3 runs to 15 residues. Germline V gene data show CDR1 as LNHNV and CDR2 as YYDKDF (reference sequence). Here the CDR3 DNA reads TGTGCCACCAGCAGACTCACAGGGGGTGAGGAAAAACTGTTTTTT. As protein: CATSRLTGGEEKLFF.

This clonotype came up many times. The chain has TRBV4-2 and TRBJ2-1; 7 bases fit TRBD2. Germline loops: CDR1 LGHNA, CDR2 YNFKEQ. The CDR3 is 16 amino acids. V was clipped by 1 base and J by 5 bases; unmatched bases: 8. In DNA form, the CDR3 reads TGTGCCAGCAGCCAAGGTGGGAGGGTTGGGAACAATGAGCAGTTCTTC. Translation gives CASSQGGRVGNNEQFF.

The chain recombines TRBV2 with TRBJ1-5; TRBD1 agrees at 9 bases. The CDR3 has 14 amino acids. Germline CDR1 and CDR2: SNHLY and FYNNEI. The ends lost 8 bases at V and 5 bases at J; junction bases unmatched: 7. CDR3 in amino acids: CASDPGQGYQPQHF. CDR3 nucleotides: TGTGCCAGCGACCCGGGACAGGGCTATCAGCCCCAGCATTTT.

This clonotype was detected only a few times. The junction and the germline gene differ at one end; a read error may be behind it. The chain combines TRBV7-7 with TRBJ2-3; 13 bases are a match to TRBD2. Per germline, CDR1 SSHAT and CDR2 FNYEAQ (reference sequence). This CDR3 is 15 amino acids long. Here the CDR3 DNA reads TGTGCTAGCAGCCAGGGACTAGCGGGGAAAGATACGCAGTATTTT. The encoded protein is CASSQGLAGKDTQYF.

This clonotype was seen many times. V and J are TRBV29-1 and TRBJ2-7, with a possible D match to TRBD2 (6 bases). The length of the CDR3 is 13 residues. V lost 6 bases and J 4 bases, leaving 16 bases between the germline ends. CDR1 is SQVTM and CDR2 is ANQGSEA in the germline V gene. The CDR3 coding sequence is TGCAGCGTCCTATGGAGGGGCAGATACGAGCAGTACTTC. Translating it yields CSVLWRGRYEQYF.

The chain uses TRBV20-1 and TRBJ1-2; possible D gene TRBD1, 6 bases. Germline CDR1 and CDR2: DFQATT and SNEGSKA (reference sequence). Trimming removed 2 bases from V and 0 bases from J, with 7 bases in between. The CDR3 length is 13 residues. As DNA, the CDR3 is TGCAGTGCTAGATCAGGGGCTAACTATGGCTACACCTTC. This encodes CSARSGANYGYTF.

This clonotype has at least ten counts. This chain links TRBV5-6 with TRBJ2-3; TRBD2 matches 13 bases. The CDR3 totals 18 residues. The V gene's germline CDR1 is SGHDT and CDR2 YYEEEE. The trim removed 1 base at V and 3 bases at J, leaving 8 bases unmatched. CDR3 residues: CASSLILAGGPLTDTQYF. CDR3 DNA sequence: TGTGCCAGCAGCTTGATACTAGCGGGGGGGCCGTTGACAGATACGCAGTATTTT.

The J gene is TRBJ2-3, the V gene TRBV29-1; maybe TRBD1 (5 bases). Germline assignment: CDR1 SQVTM and CDR2 ANQGSEA. V lost 1 base and J lost 0, with 8 bases in between. The CDR3 has 14 residues. This CDR3 is CSVEAGYSTDTQYF. CDR3 nucleotide sequence: TGCAGCGTTGAAGCAGGGTATAGCACAGATACGCAGTATTTT.

This clonotype was observed at least ten times. The chain has TRBV7-3 and TRBJ2-7; D is unclear. V dropped 0 bases and J dropped 3 bases, with 6 bases sitting between them. Germline V gene data show CDR1 as SGHTA and CDR2 as FQGTGA. The CDR3 runs 13 residues. The CDR3 here is CASSLTYGYEQYF. The DNA of the CDR3 is TGTGCCAGCAGCTTAACGTACGGCTACGAGCAGTACTTC. The variable domain in full, completed from reference TRBV7-3 and TRBJ2-7, reads GAGVSQTPSNKVTEKGKYVELRCDPISGHTALYWYRQSLGQGPEFLIYFQGTGAADDSGLPNDRFFAVRPEGSVSTLKIQRTERGDSAVYLCASSLTYGYEQYFGPGTRLTVT.

The chain is built from TRBV12-3 or TRBV12-4 and TRBJ1-5; perhaps TRBD1 as D (6 bases). This CDR3 region has 16 residues. Between the trimmed V and J ends, which lost 3 bases and 0 bases, there was a span of 12 bases. CDR3 sequence: CASSFAGGPSNQPQHF. In nucleotides, the CDR3 is TGTGCCAGCAGTTTCGCCGGGGGGCCTAGCAATCAGCCCCAGCATTTT.

The V and J genes are TRBV7-3 and TRBJ2-3; 7 nucleotides match TRBD2. J lost 2 bases, V lost 5 bases, and 10 bases had no gene match. The CDR3 extends over 16 amino acids. Germline CDR1 SGHTA, CDR2 FQGTGA. CDR3 residues: CASSAIPGLLTDTQYF. DNA for the CDR3: TGTGCCAGCAGCGCGATACCGGGACTACTCACAGATACGCAGTATTTT.

A note on this clonotype: A read error is possible here, since a much larger clone lies one base away. This rearrangement joins TRBV20-1 to TRBJ2-1, with 8 bases aligning to TRBD1. The length of the CDR3 is 14 residues. Germline loops: CDR1 DFQATT, CDR2 SNEGSKA (reference sequence). CDR3 residues: CSAREQGAYNKQFF. CDR3 sequence (DNA): TGCAGTGCCCGAGAGCAGGGGGCCTACAATAAGCAGTTCTTC.

Ten or more counts support this clonotype. This sequence joins TRBV9 and TRBJ1-6; D might be TRBD1 (6 bases). V shed 7 bases and J shed 7 bases, with 12 bases lying between them. CDR1 and CDR2 from the germline V gene are SGDLS and YYNGEE. The CDR3 sequence is 13 residues long. The CDR3 DNA reads as TGTGCCAGCGGGCGAGGGGGAAATTCACCCCTCCACTTT. It yields the protein CASGRGGNSPLHF.

This clonotype was recorded a few times. The V call is TRBV15, the J call TRBJ1-5, with D hard to call. Germline V lookup: CDR1 LNHNV, CDR2 YYDKDF (reference sequence). The CDR3 runs 16 residues. Between the trimmed V and J ends, which lost 0 bases and 0 bases, there was a span of 9 bases. CDR3 region: CATSRDNRNSNQPQHF. The CDR3 DNA sequence: TGTGCCACCAGCAGAGATAATAGAAATAGCAATCAGCCCCAGCATTTT.

This clonotype occurred many times. A read error may explain this, as a much larger clone is one base away. The rearrangement uses TRBV7-9 and TRBJ1-2, with D possibly being TRBD1 (5 bases). Trimming cost V 5 bases and J 5 bases, with 21 bases left between them. Germline CDR1 SEHNR, CDR2 FQNEAQ (reference sequence). CDR3 length: 16 amino acids. Here the CDR3 reads CASSESGGYHRYGYTF. DNA for the CDR3: TGTGCCAGCAGCGAATCTGGGGGTTACCATCGTTATGGCTACACCTTC.

This clonotype was seen a few times. A much larger clonotype is one base distant, so this may be a read error. The CDR3 here is CRATGPNQPQHF. DNA for the CDR3: TGCAGGGCCACAGGGCCCAATCAGCCCCAGCATTTT. The rearrangement joins TRBV20-1 to TRBJ1-5; a possible D gene is TRBD1 (6 bases). Germline V CDR1 and CDR2: DFQATT, SNEGSKA (reference sequence). The CDR3 consists of 12 residues.

The chain combines TRBV7-8 with TRBJ2-2; D not resolved. The V gene's germline CDR1 is SGHVS and CDR2 FQNEAQ. V gave up 1 base and J gave up 4 bases, with 7 bases separating them. This CDR3 is built from 14 residues. CDR3 in amino acids: CASSLVRITGELFF. CDR3 sequence (DNA): TGTGCCAGCAGCTTAGTTCGGATCACCGGGGAGCTGTTTTTT.

This chain joins TRBV20-1 and TRBJ2-4, with D unresolved. Germline loops: CDR1 DFQATT, CDR2 SNEGSKA (reference sequence). Deletions cut 3 bases from V and 2 bases from J, with 8 bases between. The CDR3 runs to 13 residues. CDR3 DNA: TGCAGTGCTAGGGATCCGACCAAAAACATTCAGTACTTC. It translates to CSARDPTKNIQYF.

This clonotype was counted at least ten times. Here the CDR3 DNA reads TGTGCCAGCAGTGAATATAGCGGGGGGGCCCCTGAGCAGTTCTTC. It yields the protein CASSEYSGGAPEQFF. The chain has TRBV2 and TRBJ2-1; 11 positions agree with TRBD2. This CDR3 spans 15 amino acids. With 2 bases clipped from V and 9 bases from J, the junction kept 6 bases outside the gene matches. The germline V gene encodes CDR1 SNHLY and CDR2 FYNNEI.

The table lists this clonotype with a few counts. The V and J genes are TRBV20-1 and TRBJ1-5; TRBD1 matches 9 bases. The junction had 4 bases not matched to a gene; V was cut back by 7 bases and J by 6 bases. This CDR3 comprises 12 residues. Germline CDR1 and CDR2: DFQATT and SNEGSKA (reference sequence). DNA for the CDR3: TGCAGTGGGGGACAGGGAGTTCAGCCCCAGCATTTT. Amino acid sequence: CSGGQGVQPQHF.